The 5 T cell receptor beta chains given below trace back to one sample, sequenced in a study of shared clonotypes between healthy human individuals. Produced via immunoSEQ multiplex PCR; TCRdb's table is partial and in-frame only. This sample has fewer than 2.5 million clones, with 90% to 95% found just once. Material: naive CD4+ T cells from PBMCs. This sample's subset: CD45RA+ positively selected. Receptors originate from a man aged 18 to 29 in good health. Some clones in this sample may be carry-over from other donors' samples.

This chain uses TRBV19 with TRBJ2-2; possible D gene TRBD2, 6 bases. The CDR3 runs to 14 residues. Looked up from germline, CDR1 is LNHDA and CDR2 is SQIVND (reference sequence). Trimming shortened V by 7 bases and J by 2 bases, and 11 bases separated the two germline ends. CDR3 DNA sequence: TGTGCCAGTACAGGGACTGGTAACACCGGGGAGCTGTTTTTT. Amino acid sequence: CASTGTGNTGELFF.

The sample holds one count of this clone. V usage is TRBV5-1 and J usage is TRBJ2-7; D possibly corresponds to TRBD1 (5 bases). Germline V gene data show CDR1 as SGHRS and CDR2 as YFSETQ. The CDR3 has 15 residues. V lost 4 bases and J 3 bases, leaving 17 bases between the germline ends. Here the CDR3 DNA reads TGCGCCAGCAGCCCGTACGGGCAGGGAATCTACGAGCAGTACTTC. Translated, it gives CASSPYGQGIYEQYF.

Only one count was recorded for this clone. The chain is built from TRBV28 and TRBJ2-7; D not certain. Germline values: CDR1 MDHEN, CDR2 SYDVKM. The CDR3 extends over 14 amino acids. V was cut by 3 bases and J by 3 bases, with 12 bases left in between. The CDR3 loop is CASSLVETFYEQYF. The CDR3 DNA follows: TGTGCCAGCAGTTTGGTCGAGACGTTCTACGAGCAGTACTTC.

The V call is TRBV5-1, the J call TRBJ2-5; the match to TRBD2 covers 11 bases. CDR1 is SGHRS and CDR2 is YFSETQ in the germline V gene. The CDR3 contains 16 residues. Trimming took 4 bases from V and 11 from J; bases not matched to a gene: 16. The chain's CDR3 is CASSQTIAGGPREQYF. CDR3 nucleotide sequence: TGCGCCAGCAGCCAGACGATAGCGGGAGGGCCGCGGGAGCAGTACTTC.

The chain combines TRBV7-2 with TRBJ2-7; 12 bases are a match to TRBD2. Looked up from germline, CDR1 is SGHTA and CDR2 is FQGNSA. After removal of 5 bases from V and 2 bases from J, the junction contained 10 bases not matched to a gene. This CDR3 is 17 amino acids long. CDR3 nucleotides: TGTGCCAGCAGCACTCGACTAGCGGGAGAAATTACCTACGAGCAGTACTTC. This translates into CASSTRLAGEITYEQYF. Variable domain in full (rest from reference TRBV7-2 and TRBJ2-7): GAGVSQSPSNKVTEKGKDVELRCDPISGHTALYWYRQSLGQGLEFLIYFQGNSAPDKSGLPSDRFSAERTGGSVSTLTIQRTQQEDSAVYLCASSTRLAGEITYEQYFGPGTRLTVT.